The present T cell receptor beta chain was sequenced within a study of OX40 agonist ivuxolimab in advanced cancers. For the wider study: Ivuxolimab, which targeted the costimulatory receptor OX40 (CD134), was an agonistic, fully human IgG2 monoclonal antibody. Intravenous ivuxolimab was administered to patients every 2 weeks at six dose levels: 0.01, 0.1, 0.3, 1.5, 3 and 10 mg/kg. Among the 52 dose-escalation patients, approximately 20 had hepatocellular carcinoma, 15 melanoma, 9 renal cell carcinoma and 9 head and neck cancer. A male proportion of nearly 85% and a mean age of roughly 55 years, ranging from about 20 to 79, were recorded for the dose-escalation cohort. Prior anti-PD-1, anti-PD-L1 or anti-CTLA-4 therapy was permitted, and checkpoint inhibitors had been received by around 40% of dose-escalation patients. Three dose-escalation patients achieved partial responses, one with hepatocellular carcinoma and two with cutaneous melanoma. Peripheral TCRbeta sequencing aimed to test whether ivuxolimab altered TCR sequence diversity and caused clonal T-cell expansion. The monotherapy dose-escalation portion (N of about 50 patients) of the phase I ivuxolimab trial is reported in the paper. What the research found in general, with its limitations: On average, CD8+ T cells showed more expanded clones than CD4+ T cells after ivuxolimab. At doses of 0.1 to 3.0 mg/kg, clonal expansion of both CD4+ and CD8+ blood T cells was observed from baseline to week 6. Which antigens the clonally expanded peripheral T cells were specific for was not determined. Low levels of normalized T-cell clonal expansion were also seen in some patients who did not respond. In the 0.1-3.0 mg/kg groups, partial responders had among the lowest normalized peripheral clonal expansion, particularly in CD8+ T cells.

The CDR1 and CDR2 encoded by the germline V gene (reference sequence) are SEHNR and FQNEAQ. The CDR3 contains 13 residues, cysteine and phenylalanine counted. Only the CDR3 DNA stays, 39 bases, in frame from base 1. Relative to germline, V is 11 bases shorter and J is 2 bases shorter, with 14 bases between their ends. As for this clone: Its target antigen remains unknown. No base-level quality is on record; no much larger clone is a single base apart.

Genomic DNA was extracted from sorted cells for sequencing of the TCRbeta CDR3 region. The immunoSEQ Assay was used for sequencing of TCRbeta CDR3 regions. TCRdb's version of the immuneACCESS table is confined to in-frame rearrangements and falls short of the full clone set. An unresolved V gene accounts for under half of the shortfall where checked; the remainder is of unknown origin. For this sample the table gives some 45,000 clones, of which around 80% were detected only once. The top ten constitute 5.1% of the sample. The trial excluded patients who had a history of autoimmune disease or were on systemic immunosuppression. Peripheral blood for TCR sequencing was collected from all dose cohorts at baseline, on cycle 4 day 1, and on cycle 7 day 1. Samples came from an open-label, multicenter, first-in-human phase I dose-escalation trial of ivuxolimab. Adults with locally advanced or metastatic head and neck squamous cell, hepatocellular, melanoma or renal cell carcinoma were enrolled in the trial. Before TCR sequencing, CD4+ and CD8+ T cells were separately sorted from peripheral blood.

The input for sequencing was CD4+ or CD8+ T cells sorted from blood, taken in a trial of the OX40 agonist ivuxolimab. Rearrangement joined TRBV7-9 to TRBJ2-3; TRBD1 is a possible D gene, resting on 6 matching bases. This clonotype originated in an adult with an advanced solid tumor such as melanoma, head and neck, liver or kidney cancer. The nucleotide sequence reads TGTGCCGCAAGTGAGGGGGACACAGATACGCAGTATTTT. This yields the protein CAASEGDTDTQYF.